The present TCR beta chain was sequenced within a study of PD-1 blockade in classical Hodgkin lymphoma. Study-level results: Relapsed/refractory patients reportedly had lower baseline diversity than newly diagnosed patients. Undefined causes, possibly disease activity or prior therapy, underlie the repertoire differences.

Method: immunoSEQ multiplex PCR; TCRdb's copy keeps in-frame clones and lacks some. Among some 70,000 clones, about 93% were seen once, and the ten largest hold about 2.8%. As concerns this clone: Its cognate antigen is unknown.

Time point meaning: newly diagnosed, previously untreated cHL patient sample. V was clipped by 3 bases and J by 5 bases; unmatched bases: 4. Germline V lookup: CDR1 MDHEN, CDR2 SYDVKM. The CDR3 sequence is 15 residues long. Sequencing was carried out using peripheral blood mononuclear cells (PBMCs). This chain joins TRBV28 and TRBJ2-3; TRBD2 matches 11 bases. The sequence was obtained from a human donor with classical Hodgkin lymphoma. CDR3 DNA sequence: TGTGCCAGCAGTTTTAGCGGGGGGGCAGTAGATACGCAGTATTTT. It yields the protein CASSFSGGAVDTQYF. Together with reference TRBV28 and TRBJ2-3, the CDR3 gives the full variable domain: DVKVTQSSRYLVKRTGEKVFLECVQDMDHENMFWYRQDPGLGLRLIYFSYDVKMKEKGDIPEGYSVSREKKERFSLILESASTNQTSMYLCASSFSGGAVDTQYFGPGTRLTVL.